The next 10 T cell receptor beta chains were all read from a single sample in a study of T cell repertoires in cytomegalovirus infection. In TCRdb, the reads were re-called with MiXCR into one record per CDR3 protein. Counted here are about 830,000 distinct CDR3 sequences, about 31% occurring once; the ten biggest clones make up under 15%. The antigens these receptors bind are not known. Sequencing was performed on cultured CD8+ T cells from PBMCs, taken from culture after CMV antigen stimulation. The receptor source for this set is a human donor in good health (CMV status not recorded). Some clones in this sample may be carry-over from other donors' samples.

In nucleotides, the CDR3 is TGTGCCAGCAGCTCGGGGCTGACAGGGAGCACAGATACGCAGTATTTT. Its translation: CASSSGLTGSTDTQYF. The rearrangement joins TRBV7-6 to TRBJ2-3, with 7 bases aligning to TRBD1. Germline V CDR1 and CDR2: SGHVS, FNYEAQ. V lost 4 bases, J lost 0 bases, and 7 bases stayed unmatched. The length of the CDR3 is 16 residues. The full variable domain, completed using reference TRBV7-6 and TRBJ2-3, is GAGVSQSPRYKVTKRGQDVALRCDPISGHVSLYWYRQALGQGPEFLTYFNYEAQQDKSGLPNDRFSAERPEGSISTLTIQRTEQRDSAMYRCASSSGLTGSTDTQYFGPGTRLTVL.

The rearrangement joins TRBV2 to TRBJ2-1, with TRBD2 as a possible D gene (5 bases). This CDR3 comprises 12 residues. V was trimmed by 8 bases and J by 2 bases, leaving 7 bases between them. Germline V gene sequence: CDR1 SNHLY, CDR2 FYNNEI. The CDR3 here is CASLTTYNEQFF. The CDR3 nucleotides are TGTGCCAGCCTGACTACCTACAATGAGCAGTTCTTC. The whole variable domain, remainder taken from reference TRBV2 and TRBJ2-1, is EPEVTQTPSHQVTQMGQEVILRCVPISNHLYFYWYRQILGQKVEFLVSFYNNEISEKSEIFDDQFSVERPDGSNFTLKIRSTKLEDSAMYFCASLTTYNEQFFGPGTRLTVL.

The chain combines TRBV5-6 with TRBJ2-3, with a possible D match to TRBD1 (6 bases). V was trimmed by 2 bases and J by 12 bases, leaving 19 bases between them. The CDR3 has 14 residues. CDR1 and CDR2 (germline): SGHDT, YYEEEE. CDR3 protein: CASSFYYGYGGQYF. DNA of the CDR3: TGTGCCAGCAGCTTTTATTACGGCTATGGGGGCCAGTATTTT.

This clonotype showed up many times. The chain employs TRBV6-8 and TRBJ1-4, with D tentatively TRBD1 (6 bases). V lost 2 bases and J lost 8, with 27 bases in between. CDR3 length equals 19 residues. Germline V gene lookup returns CDR1 MNHGY and CDR2 SAAAGT. CDR3 sequence (DNA): TGTGCCAGCAGTTACGGCGTTATTCGACAGGTCCTGCCTAGGGAAAAACTGTTTTTT. Translated, it gives CASSYGVIRQVLPREKLFF.

This clonotype was seen only a few times. The rearrangement uses TRBV7-8 and TRBJ1-5; D is unclear. V was cut by 1 base and J by 0 bases, with 10 bases left in between. From germline, CDR1 is SGHVS and CDR2 FQNEAQ. The CDR3 covers 16 residues. CDR3 DNA: TGTGCCAGCAGCTTAGAAGTAAGAACTAGCAATCAGCCCCAGCATTTT. It encodes CASSLEVRTSNQPQHF.

CDR3 sequence (DNA): TGTGCCAGCAGCTTAGTGGCTAGCGGAAACACCGGGGAGCTGTTTTTT. Translated: CASSLVASGNTGELFF. V usage is TRBV11-3 and J usage is TRBJ2-2; 7 positions match TRBD2. The CDR3 sequence is 16 residues long. The trim removed 1 base at V and 2 bases at J, leaving 4 bases unmatched. Per the germline V gene, CDR1 is SGHNT and CDR2 is YENEEA.

In this sample, this clonotype turned up a few times. The rearrangement joins TRBV6-5 to TRBJ2-7; 7 nucleotides match TRBD1. Per the germline V gene, CDR1 is MNHEY and CDR2 is SVGAGI. This CDR3 comprises 15 residues. The V segment lost 8 bases and the J segment 2 bases; nucleotides outside the gene matches: 12. This chain's CDR3 is CASSPLPGGTYEQYF. As DNA, the CDR3 is TGTGCCAGCTCACCGCTCCCAGGGGGAACCTACGAGCAGTACTTC.

The V call is TRBV15, the J call TRBJ2-1, with D perhaps TRBD2 (5 bases). The germline gives CDR1 LNHNV, CDR2 YYDKDF (reference sequence). CDR3 length: 13 residues. V lost 4 bases and J 7 bases, leaving 11 bases between the germline ends. The chain's CDR3 is CATSIGRGNEQFF. The CDR3 DNA reads as TGTGCCACCAGCATCGGACGGGGTAATGAGCAGTTCTTC.

This clonotype was recorded many times. This sequence joins TRBV7-9 and TRBJ1-1; 9 positions match TRBD1. This CDR3 is built from 14 residues. J gave up 1 base and V 5 bases, and 2 bases lay outside the gene matches. Germline loops: CDR1 SEHNR, CDR2 FQNEAQ (reference sequence). The CDR3 DNA sequence: TGTGCCAGCAGCCGGACAGGGGAGAACACTGAAGCTTTCTTT. It translates to CASSRTGENTEAFF.

The chain is built from TRBV7-6 and TRBJ2-2; no firm D call. The CDR3 runs to 15 residues. Trimming cost V 2 bases and J 0 bases, with 7 bases left between them. The germline V gene has CDR1 SGHVS and CDR2 FNYEAQ. CDR3 sequence reads: CASSLYWANTGELFF. CDR3 DNA: TGTGCCAGCAGCTTATACTGGGCGAACACCGGGGAGCTGTTTTTT.